Sequencing of this TCR beta chain was carried out in a study of CD8 T cells in ankylosing spondylitis. General study points: It was reported that disease-linked clones were significantly enriched in matched ankylosing spondylitis synovial fluid. It appeared that ankylosing spondylitis blood was characterized by a TCR beta motif of about eight highly homologous variants.

Germline loops: CDR1 SGHAT, CDR2 FQNNGV. Trimming took off 3 bases at V and 4 bases at J, with 6 bases between the two ends. The length of the CDR3 is 12 residues. This clonotype showed up many times. Its antigen is not known. 5'-RACE, quantitative and with molecular barcodes, yielded the TCR beta libraries. TCRdb itself ran the 5' RACE reads through MiXCR, one entry per CDR3 protein. The table lists 36,000 or so distinct CDR3 sequences, 11% of them singletons. Sequencing was done on a sample of synovial fluid, either unsorted or a sorted T cell fraction (not recorded which). The rearrangement links TRBV11-2 to TRBJ2-5; D not resolved. The source is a male donor with ankylosing spondylitis. The DNA for the CDR3 is TGTGCCAGCAGCTTTGGCGGAGAGACCCAGTACTTC. The encoded protein is CASSFGGETQYF.